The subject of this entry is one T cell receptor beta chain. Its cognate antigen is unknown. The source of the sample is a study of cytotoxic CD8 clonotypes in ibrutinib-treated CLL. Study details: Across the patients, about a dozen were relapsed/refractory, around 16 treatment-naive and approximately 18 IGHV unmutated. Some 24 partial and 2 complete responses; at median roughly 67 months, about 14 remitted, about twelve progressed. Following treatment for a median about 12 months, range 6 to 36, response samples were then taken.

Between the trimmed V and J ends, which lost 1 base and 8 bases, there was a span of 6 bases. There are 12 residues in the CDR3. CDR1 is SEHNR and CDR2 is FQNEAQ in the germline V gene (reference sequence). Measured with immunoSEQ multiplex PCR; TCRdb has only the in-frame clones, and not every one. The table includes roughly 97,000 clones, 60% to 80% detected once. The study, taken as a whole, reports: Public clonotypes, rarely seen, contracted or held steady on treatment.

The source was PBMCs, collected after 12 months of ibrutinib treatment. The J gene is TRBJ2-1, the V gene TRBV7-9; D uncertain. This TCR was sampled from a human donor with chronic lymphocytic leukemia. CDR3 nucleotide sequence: TGTGCCAGCAGCTTAGTGAAGGATGAGCAGTTCTTC. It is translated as CASSLVKDEQFF.